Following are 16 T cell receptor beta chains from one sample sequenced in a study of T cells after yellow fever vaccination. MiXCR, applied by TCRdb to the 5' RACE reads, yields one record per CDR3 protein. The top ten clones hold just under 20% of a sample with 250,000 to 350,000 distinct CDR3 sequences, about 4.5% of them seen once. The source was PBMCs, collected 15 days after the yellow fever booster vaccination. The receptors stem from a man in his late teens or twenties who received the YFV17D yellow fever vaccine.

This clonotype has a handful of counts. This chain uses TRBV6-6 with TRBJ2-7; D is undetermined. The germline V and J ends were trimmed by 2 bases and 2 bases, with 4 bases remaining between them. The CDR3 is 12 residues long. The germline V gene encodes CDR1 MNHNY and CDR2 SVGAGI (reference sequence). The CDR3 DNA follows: TGTGCCAGCAGTTACGTCCCCTACGAGCAGTACTTC. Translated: CASSYVPYEQYF.

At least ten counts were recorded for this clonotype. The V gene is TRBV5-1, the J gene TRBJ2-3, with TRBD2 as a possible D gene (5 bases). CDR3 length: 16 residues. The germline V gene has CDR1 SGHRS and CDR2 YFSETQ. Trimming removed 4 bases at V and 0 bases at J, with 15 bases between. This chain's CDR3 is CASSPGLTGSTDTQYF. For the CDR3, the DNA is TGCGCCAGCAGCCCTGGACTGACGGGTAGCACAGATACGCAGTATTTT.

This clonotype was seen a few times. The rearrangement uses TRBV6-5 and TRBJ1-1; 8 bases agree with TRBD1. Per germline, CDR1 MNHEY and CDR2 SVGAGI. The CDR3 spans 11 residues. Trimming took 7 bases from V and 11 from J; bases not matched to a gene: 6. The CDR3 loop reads CASTQGAWAFF. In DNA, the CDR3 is TGTGCCAGCACCCAGGGGGCGTGGGCTTTCTTT.

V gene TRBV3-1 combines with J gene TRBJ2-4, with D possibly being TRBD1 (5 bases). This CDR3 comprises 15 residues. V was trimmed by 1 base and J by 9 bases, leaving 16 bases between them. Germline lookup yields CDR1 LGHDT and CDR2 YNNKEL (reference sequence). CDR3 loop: CASSQAWGQPGIQYF. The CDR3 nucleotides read TGTGCCAGCAGCCAAGCCTGGGGCCAGCCAGGCATTCAGTACTTC.

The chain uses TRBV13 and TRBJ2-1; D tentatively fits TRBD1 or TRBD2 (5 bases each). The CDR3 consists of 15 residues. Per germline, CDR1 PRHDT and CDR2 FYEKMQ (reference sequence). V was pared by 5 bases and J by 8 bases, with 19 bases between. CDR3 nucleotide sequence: TGTGCCAGCAGCCCGGGACCTTACGGCATCTATGAGCAGTTCTTC. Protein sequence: CASSPGPYGIYEQFF.

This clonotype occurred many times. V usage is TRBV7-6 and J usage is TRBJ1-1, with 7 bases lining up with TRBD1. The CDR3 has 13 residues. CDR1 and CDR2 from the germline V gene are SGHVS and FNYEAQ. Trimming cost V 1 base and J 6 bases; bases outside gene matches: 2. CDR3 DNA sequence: TGTGCCAGCAGCTTAGACAGGGGCGCTGAAGCTTTCTTT. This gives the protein CASSLDRGAEAFF. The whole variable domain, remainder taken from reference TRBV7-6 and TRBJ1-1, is GAGVSQSPRYKVTKRGQDVALRCDPISGHVSLYWYRQALGQGPEFLTYFNYEAQQDKSGLPNDRFSAERPEGSISTLTIQRTEQRDSAMYRCASSLDRGAEAFFGQGTRLTVV.

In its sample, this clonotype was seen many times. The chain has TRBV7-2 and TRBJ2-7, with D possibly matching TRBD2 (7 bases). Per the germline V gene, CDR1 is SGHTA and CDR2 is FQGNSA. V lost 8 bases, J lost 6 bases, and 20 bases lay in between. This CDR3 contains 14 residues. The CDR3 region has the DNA TGTGCCAGCTGTCTGGAAGGCGGGGGCGGCGAGCAGTACGTC. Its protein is CASCLEGGGGEQYV.

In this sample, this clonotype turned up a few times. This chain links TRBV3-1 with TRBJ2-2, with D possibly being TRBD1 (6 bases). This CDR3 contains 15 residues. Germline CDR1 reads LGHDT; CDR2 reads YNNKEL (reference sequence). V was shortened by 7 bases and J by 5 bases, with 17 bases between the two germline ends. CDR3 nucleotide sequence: TGTGCCAGCACCCACCGGGACAAGGAAACCGGGGAGCTGTTTTTT. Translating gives CASTHRDKETGELFF. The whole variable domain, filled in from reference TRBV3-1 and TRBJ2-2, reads DTAVSQTPKYLVTQMGNDKSIKCEQNLGHDTMYWYKQDSKKFLKIMFSYNNKELIINETVPNRFSPKSPDKAHLNLHINSLELGDSAVYFCASTHRDKETGELFFGEGSRLTVL.

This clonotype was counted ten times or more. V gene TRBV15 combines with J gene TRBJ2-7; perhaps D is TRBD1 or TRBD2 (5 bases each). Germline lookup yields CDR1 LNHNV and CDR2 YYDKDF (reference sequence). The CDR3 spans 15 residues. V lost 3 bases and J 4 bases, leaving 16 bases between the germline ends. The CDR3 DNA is TGTGCCACCAGCAGGGGACCGGGACCAGGATACGAGCAGTACGTC. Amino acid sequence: CATSRGPGPGYEQYV.

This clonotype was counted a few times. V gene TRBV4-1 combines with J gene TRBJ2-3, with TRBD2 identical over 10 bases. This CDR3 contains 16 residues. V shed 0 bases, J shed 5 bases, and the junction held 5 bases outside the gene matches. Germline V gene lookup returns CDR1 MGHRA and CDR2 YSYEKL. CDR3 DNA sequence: TGCGCCAGCAGCCAAGAGCCAGCGGGGGGGCAAGATACGCAGTATTTT. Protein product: CASSQEPAGGQDTQYF.

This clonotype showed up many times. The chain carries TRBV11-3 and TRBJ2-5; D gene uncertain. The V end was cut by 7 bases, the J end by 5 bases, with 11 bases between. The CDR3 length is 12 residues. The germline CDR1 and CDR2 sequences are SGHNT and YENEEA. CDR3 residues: CASTFAGETQYF. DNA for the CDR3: TGTGCCAGCACCTTTGCTGGGGAGACCCAGTACTTC.

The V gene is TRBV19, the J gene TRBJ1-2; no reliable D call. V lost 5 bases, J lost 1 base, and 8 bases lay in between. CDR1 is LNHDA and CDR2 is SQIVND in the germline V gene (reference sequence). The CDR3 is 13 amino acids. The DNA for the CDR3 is TGTGCCAGTAGTTGGCAGGATAACTATGGCTACACCTTC. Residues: CASSWQDNYGYTF.

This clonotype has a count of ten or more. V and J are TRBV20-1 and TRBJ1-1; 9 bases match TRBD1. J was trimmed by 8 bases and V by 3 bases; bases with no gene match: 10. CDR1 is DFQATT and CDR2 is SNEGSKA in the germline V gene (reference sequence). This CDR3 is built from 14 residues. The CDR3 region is CSARVPGQGREAFF. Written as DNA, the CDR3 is TGCAGTGCTAGGGTACCGGGACAGGGACGGGAAGCTTTCTTT.

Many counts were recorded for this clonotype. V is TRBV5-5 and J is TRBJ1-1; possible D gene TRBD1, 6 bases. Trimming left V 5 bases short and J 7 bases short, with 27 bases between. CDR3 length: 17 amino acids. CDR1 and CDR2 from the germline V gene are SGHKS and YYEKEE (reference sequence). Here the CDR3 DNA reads TGTGCCAGCAGGAAGGGGGTAGCCGGACAGCAAAAATTTGAAGCTTTCTTT. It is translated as CASRKGVAGQQKFEAFF.

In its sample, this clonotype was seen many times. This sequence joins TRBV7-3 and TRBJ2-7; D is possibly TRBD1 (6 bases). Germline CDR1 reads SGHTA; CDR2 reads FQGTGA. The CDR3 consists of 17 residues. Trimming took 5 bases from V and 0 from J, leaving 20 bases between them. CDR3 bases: TGTGCCAGCAGCCTCCACGCAGGACAGAGGAGCTCCTACGAGCAGTACGTC. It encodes CASSLHAGQRSSYEQYV.

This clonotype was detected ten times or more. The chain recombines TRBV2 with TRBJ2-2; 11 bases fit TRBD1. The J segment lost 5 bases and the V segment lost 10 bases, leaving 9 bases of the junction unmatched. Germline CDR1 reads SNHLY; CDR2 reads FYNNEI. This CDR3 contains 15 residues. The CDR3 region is CATWAGQGGTGELFF. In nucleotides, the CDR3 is TGTGCCACCTGGGCGGGACAGGGGGGGACCGGGGAGCTGTTTTTT.